The clone carrying this T cell receptor beta chain was picked up a small number of times. Its specificity is unknown. The sample originates from a study of OX40 agonist ivuxolimab in advanced cancers. Study-wide background: Patients were treated with intravenous ivuxolimab, dosed at 0.01 to 10 mg/kg and infused every 2 weeks. Patients undergoing dose escalation presented with hepatocellular carcinoma, melanoma, renal cell or head and neck cancer.

The table came from immunoSEQ multiplex PCR; TCRdb's copy has only in-frame clones and leaves some out. The sample has some 60,000 clones, roughly 87% seen once. Findings and limits, study-wide: The study found that CD8+ T cells averaged more expanded clones than CD4+. Researchers did not determine the expanded peripheral T cells' antigen specificity.

The germline CDR1 and CDR2 sequences are SGHDT and YYEEEE. The germline V and J ends were trimmed by 0 bases and 2 bases, with 8 bases remaining between them. This CDR3 contains 14 residues. The clonotype comes from an adult with an advanced solid tumor such as melanoma, head and neck, liver or kidney cancer. Material: CD4+ or CD8+ T cells sorted from blood, obtained in a trial of the OX40 agonist ivuxolimab. The chain has TRBV5-6 and TRBJ2-5; D is unresolved. The CDR3 sequence: CASSLAGRQETQYF. The CDR3 DNA sequence: TGTGCCAGCAGCTTGGCGGGTCGACAAGAGACCCAGTACTTC. The whole variable domain, filled in from reference TRBV5-6 and TRBJ2-5, reads DAGVTQSPTHLIKTRGQQVTLRCSPKSGHDTVSWYQQALGQGPQFIFQYYEEEERQRGNFPDRFSGHQFPNYSSELNVNALLLGDSALYLCASSLAGRQETQYFGPGTRLLVL.